Presented here are 4 T cell receptor beta chains from one specimen sequenced in a study of blood T cell repertoires in COVID-19. The protocol was immunoSEQ multiplex PCR, while the TCRdb copy is restricted to in-frame clones and leaves out a portion. The table lists about 160,000 clones, 85% of them singletons. The specimen sequenced was peripheral blood. The source is a human donor with acute or convalescent COVID-19. The donor label of this sample is uncertain.

The chain employs TRBV7-6 and TRBJ2-3; 10 nucleotides match TRBD2. V was pared by 5 bases and J by 2 bases, with 22 bases of the junction left unmatched. This CDR3 contains 21 residues. Germline V gene lookup returns CDR1 SGHVS and CDR2 FNYEAQ. For the CDR3, the DNA is TGTGCCAGCAGCCACCGCGGTCCCCTAGCGGGGGCGCGTGGGACCACAGATACGCAGTATTTT. Translating gives CASSHRGPLAGARGTTDTQYF.

This clone was detected only a few times. The chain has TRBV7-9 and TRBJ1-5; TRBD1 matches at 10 bases. The CDR3 is 16 amino acids. Trimming cost V 3 bases and J 3 bases; bases outside gene matches: 5. The germline V gene has CDR1 SEHNR and CDR2 FQNEAQ (reference sequence). In DNA, the CDR3 is TGTGCCAGCAGCTTCGGACAGGGGGGAAACAATCAGCCCCAGCATTTT. Amino acid sequence: CASSFGQGGNNQPQHF.

In its sample, this clone was seen once. The chain recombines TRBV19 with TRBJ1-2, with D possibly matching TRBD1 (5 bases). Germline V gives CDR1 LNHDA, CDR2 SQIVND (reference sequence). The CDR3 length is 14 residues. V lost 1 base and J lost 4, with 10 bases in between. The CDR3 sequence: CASSIARTPYGYTF. CDR3 coding DNA: TGTGCCAGTAGTATAGCCAGGACACCCTATGGCTACACCTTC.

This clone was seen only once. The genes are TRBV19 and TRBJ1-1; possibly TRBD1 for D (5 bases). The germline V gene has CDR1 LNHDA and CDR2 SQIVND (reference sequence). CDR3 size: 13 residues. V was trimmed by 7 bases and J by 1 base, leaving 10 bases between them. The CDR3 reads CASKQAQNTEAFF. CDR3 DNA sequence: TGTGCCAGTAAACAGGCGCAGAACACTGAAGCTTTCTTT.